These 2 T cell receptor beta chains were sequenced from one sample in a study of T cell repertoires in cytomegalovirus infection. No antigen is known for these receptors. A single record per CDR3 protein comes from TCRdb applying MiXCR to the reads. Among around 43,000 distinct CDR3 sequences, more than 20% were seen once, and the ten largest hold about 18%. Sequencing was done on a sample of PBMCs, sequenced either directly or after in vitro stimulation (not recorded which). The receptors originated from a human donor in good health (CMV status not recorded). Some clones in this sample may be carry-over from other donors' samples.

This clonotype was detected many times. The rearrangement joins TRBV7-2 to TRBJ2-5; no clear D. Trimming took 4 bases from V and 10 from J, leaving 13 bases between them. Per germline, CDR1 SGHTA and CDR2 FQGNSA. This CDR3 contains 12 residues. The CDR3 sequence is CASSSPPLGQYF. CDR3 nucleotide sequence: TGTGCCAGCAGCTCACCTCCTCTGGGCCAGTACTTC.

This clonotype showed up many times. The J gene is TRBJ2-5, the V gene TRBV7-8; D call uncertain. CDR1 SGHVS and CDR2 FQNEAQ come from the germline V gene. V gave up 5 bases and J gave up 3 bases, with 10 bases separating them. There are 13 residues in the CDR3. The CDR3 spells CASSTGPKETQYF. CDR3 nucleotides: TGTGCCAGCAGCACGGGCCCGAAAGAGACCCAGTACTTC.